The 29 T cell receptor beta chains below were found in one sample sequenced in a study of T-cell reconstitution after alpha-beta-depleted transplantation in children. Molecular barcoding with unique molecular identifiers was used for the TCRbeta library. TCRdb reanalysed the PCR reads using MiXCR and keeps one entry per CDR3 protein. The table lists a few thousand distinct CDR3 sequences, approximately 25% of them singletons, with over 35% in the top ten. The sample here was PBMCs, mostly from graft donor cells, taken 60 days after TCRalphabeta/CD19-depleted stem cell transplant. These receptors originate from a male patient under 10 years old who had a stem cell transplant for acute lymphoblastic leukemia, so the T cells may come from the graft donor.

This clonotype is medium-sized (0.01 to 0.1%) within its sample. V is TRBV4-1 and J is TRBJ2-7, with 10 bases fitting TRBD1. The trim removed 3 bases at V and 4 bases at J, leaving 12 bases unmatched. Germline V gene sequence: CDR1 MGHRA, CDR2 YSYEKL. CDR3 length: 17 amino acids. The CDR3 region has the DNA TGCGCCAGCAGCCATGACACCGGGACAGGGGATGGATACGAGCAGTACTTC. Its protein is CASSHDTGTGDGYEQYF.

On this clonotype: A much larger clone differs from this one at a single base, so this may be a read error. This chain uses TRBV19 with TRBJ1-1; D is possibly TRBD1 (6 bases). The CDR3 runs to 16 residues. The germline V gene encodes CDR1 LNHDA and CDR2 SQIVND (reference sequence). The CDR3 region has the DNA TGTGCCAGTACCCCCGCTGGGGGGATAGGGGACACTAAAGCTTTCTTT. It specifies CASTPAGGIGDTKAFF.

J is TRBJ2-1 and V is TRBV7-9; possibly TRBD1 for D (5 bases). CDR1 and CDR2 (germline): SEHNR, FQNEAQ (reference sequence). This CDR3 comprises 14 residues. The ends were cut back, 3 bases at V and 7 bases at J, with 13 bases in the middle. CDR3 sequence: CASSFMAGWNEQFF. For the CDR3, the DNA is TGTGCCAGCAGCTTCATGGCAGGGTGGAATGAGCAGTTCTTC.

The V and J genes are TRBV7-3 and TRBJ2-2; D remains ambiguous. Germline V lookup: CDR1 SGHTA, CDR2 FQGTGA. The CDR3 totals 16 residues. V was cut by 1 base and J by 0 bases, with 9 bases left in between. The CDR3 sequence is CASSLNGRTNTGELFF. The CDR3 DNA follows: TGTGCCAGCAGCTTAAATGGCAGGACGAACACCGGGGAGCTGTTTTTT.

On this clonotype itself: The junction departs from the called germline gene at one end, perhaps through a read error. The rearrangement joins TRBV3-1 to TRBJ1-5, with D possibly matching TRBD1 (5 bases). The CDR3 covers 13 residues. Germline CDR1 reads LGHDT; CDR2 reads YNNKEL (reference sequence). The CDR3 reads CASCQQGHQTQHF. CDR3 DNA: TGTGCCAGCTGCCAGCAGGGCCATCAGACCCAGCATTTT.

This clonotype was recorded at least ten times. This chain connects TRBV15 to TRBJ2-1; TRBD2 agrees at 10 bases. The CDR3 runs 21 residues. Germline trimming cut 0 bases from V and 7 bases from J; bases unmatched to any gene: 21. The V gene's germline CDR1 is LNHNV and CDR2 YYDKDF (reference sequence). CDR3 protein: CATSRDSLAARLAGVGNEQFF. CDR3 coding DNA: TGTGCCACCAGCAGAGATAGTCTAGCGGCCCGTCTAGCGGGAGTGGGGAATGAGCAGTTCTTC.

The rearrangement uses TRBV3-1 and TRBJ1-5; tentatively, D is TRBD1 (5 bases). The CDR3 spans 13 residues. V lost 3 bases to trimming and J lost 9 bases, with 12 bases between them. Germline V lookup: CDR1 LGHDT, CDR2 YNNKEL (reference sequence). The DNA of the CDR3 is TGTGCCAGCAGCCAGCAGGGCCATCGGCCCCAGCATTTT. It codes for CASSQQGHRPQHF.

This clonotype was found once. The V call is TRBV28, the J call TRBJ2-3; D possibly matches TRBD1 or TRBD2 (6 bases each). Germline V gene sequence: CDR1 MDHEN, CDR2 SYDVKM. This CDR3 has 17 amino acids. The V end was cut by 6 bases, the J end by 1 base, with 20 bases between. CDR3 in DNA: TGTGCCAGCAGCCTCCCGAACGGGGGCCCTGGCACAGATACGCAGTATTTT. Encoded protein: CASSLPNGGPGTDTQYF.

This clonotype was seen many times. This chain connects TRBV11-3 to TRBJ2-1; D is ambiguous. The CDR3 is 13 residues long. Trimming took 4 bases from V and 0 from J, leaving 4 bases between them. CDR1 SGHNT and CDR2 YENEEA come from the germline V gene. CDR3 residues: CASSWDSYNEQFF. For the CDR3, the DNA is TGTGCCAGCAGCTGGGACTCCTACAATGAGCAGTTCTTC.

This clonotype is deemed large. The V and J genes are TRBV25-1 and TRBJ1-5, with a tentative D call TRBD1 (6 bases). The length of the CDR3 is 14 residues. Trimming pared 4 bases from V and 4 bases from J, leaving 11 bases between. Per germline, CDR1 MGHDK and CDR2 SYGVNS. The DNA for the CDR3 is TGTGCCAGCAGTGCCACAGGGTGGAATCAGCCCCAGCATTTT. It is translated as CASSATGWNQPQHF.

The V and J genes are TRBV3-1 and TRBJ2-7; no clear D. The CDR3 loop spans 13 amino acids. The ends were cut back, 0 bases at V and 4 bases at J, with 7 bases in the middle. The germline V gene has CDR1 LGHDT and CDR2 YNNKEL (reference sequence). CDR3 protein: CASSQDLGYEQYF. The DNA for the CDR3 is TGTGCCAGCAGCCAAGATCTTGGGTACGAGCAGTACTTC.

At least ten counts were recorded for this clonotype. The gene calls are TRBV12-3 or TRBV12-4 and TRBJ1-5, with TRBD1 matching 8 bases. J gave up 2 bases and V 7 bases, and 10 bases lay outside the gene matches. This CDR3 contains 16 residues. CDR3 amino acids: CASTTRTGRRNQPQHF. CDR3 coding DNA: TGTGCCAGCACCACTCGGACAGGGCGTCGCAATCAGCCCCAGCATTTT.

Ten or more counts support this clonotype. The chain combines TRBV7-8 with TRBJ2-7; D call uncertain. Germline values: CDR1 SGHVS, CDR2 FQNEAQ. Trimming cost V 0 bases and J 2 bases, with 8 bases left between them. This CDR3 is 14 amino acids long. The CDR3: CASSLALLTYEQYF. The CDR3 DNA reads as TGTGCCAGCAGCTTAGCGTTATTGACCTACGAGCAGTACTTC.

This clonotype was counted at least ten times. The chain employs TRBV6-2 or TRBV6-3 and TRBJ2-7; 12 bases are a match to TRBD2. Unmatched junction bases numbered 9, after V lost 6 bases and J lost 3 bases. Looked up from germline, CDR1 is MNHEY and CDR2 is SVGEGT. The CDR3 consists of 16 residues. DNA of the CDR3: TGTGCCAGCAGCGAGCCACTAGCGGGAGGACGCTACGAGCAGTACTTC. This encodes CASSEPLAGGRYEQYF.

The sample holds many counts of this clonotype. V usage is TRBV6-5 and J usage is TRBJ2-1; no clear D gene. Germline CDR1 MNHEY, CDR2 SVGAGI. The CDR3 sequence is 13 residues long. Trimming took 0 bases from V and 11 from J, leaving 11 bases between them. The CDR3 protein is CASSYSLVGKQFF. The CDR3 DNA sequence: TGTGCCAGCAGTTACTCCCTGGTGGGGAAGCAGTTCTTC.

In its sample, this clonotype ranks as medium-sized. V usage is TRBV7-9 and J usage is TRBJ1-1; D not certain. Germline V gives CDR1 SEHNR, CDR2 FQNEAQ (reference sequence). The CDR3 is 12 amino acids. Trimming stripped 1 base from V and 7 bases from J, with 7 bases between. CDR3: CASSLGGYEAFF. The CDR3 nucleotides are TGTGCCAGCAGCTTAGGCGGTTATGAAGCTTTCTTT.

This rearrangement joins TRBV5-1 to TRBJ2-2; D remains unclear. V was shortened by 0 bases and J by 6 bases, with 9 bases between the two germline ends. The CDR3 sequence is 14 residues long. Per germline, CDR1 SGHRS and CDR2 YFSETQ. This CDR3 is CASSLEDVAGELFF. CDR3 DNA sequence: TGCGCCAGCAGCTTGGAGGATGTGGCCGGGGAGCTGTTTTTT.

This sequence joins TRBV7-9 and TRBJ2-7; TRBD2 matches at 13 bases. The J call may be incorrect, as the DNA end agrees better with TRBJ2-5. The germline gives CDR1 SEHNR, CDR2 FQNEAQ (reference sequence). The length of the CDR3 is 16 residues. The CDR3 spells CASSPGLAGDQETQYF. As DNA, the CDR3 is TGTGCCAGCAGCCCAGGACTAGCGGGGGACCAAGAGACCCAGTACTTC.

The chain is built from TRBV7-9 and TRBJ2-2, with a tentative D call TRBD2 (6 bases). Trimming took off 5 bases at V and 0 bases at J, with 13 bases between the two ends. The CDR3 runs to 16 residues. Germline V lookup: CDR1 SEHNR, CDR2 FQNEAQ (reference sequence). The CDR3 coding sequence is TGTGCCAGCAGCCGGCTGGGCGGGACGAACACCGGGGAGCTGTTTTTT. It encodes CASSRLGGTNTGELFF.

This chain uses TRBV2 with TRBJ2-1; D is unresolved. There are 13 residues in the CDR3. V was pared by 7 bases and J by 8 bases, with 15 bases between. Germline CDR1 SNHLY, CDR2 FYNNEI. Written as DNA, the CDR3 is TGTGCCAGCAAGTGGACGTACCTGGATGAGCAGTTCTTC. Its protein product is CASKWTYLDEQFF.

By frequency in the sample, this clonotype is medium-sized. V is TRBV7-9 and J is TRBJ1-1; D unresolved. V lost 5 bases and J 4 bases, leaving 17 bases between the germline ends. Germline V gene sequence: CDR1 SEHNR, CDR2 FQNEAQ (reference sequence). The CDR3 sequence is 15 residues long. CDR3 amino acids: CASSPKSSWGTEAFF. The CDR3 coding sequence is TGTGCCAGCAGCCCCAAAAGCTCCTGGGGCACTGAAGCTTTCTTT.

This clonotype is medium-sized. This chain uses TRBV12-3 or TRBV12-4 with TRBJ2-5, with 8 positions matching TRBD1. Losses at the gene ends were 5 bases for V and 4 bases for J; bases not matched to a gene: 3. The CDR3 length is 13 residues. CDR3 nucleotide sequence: TGTGCCAGCAGTCCGACAGGGGTAGAGACCCAGTACTTC. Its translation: CASSPTGVETQYF.

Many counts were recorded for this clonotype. The CDR3 DNA sequence: TGTGCCAGTAGTATGCGACGGGATGGTGGAAATGAGCAGTTCTTC. It encodes CASSMRRDGGNEQFF. V and J are TRBV19 and TRBJ2-1; TRBD2 is a possible D gene (5 bases). Germline CDR1 reads LNHDA; CDR2 reads SQIVND (reference sequence). The CDR3 spans 15 residues. V was pared by 3 bases and J by 7 bases, with 16 bases between. The complete variable domain, with remaining parts taken from reference TRBV19 and TRBJ2-1, reads DGGITQSPKYLFRKEGQNVTLSCEQNLNHDAMYWYRQDPGQGLRLIYYSQIVNDFQKGDIAEGYSVSREKKESFPLTVTSAQKNPTAFYLCASSMRRDGGNEQFFGPGTRLTVL.

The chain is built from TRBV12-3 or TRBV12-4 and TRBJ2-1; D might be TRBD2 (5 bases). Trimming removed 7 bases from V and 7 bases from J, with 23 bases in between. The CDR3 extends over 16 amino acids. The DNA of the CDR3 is TGTGCCAGCACCTCACGGGCACCCTCGGGGTGGAATGAGCAGTTCTTC. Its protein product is CASTSRAPSGWNEQFF.

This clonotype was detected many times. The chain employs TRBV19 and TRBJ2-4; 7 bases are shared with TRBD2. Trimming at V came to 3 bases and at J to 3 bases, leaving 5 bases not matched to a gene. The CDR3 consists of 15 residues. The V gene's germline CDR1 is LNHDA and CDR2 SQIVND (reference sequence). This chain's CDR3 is CASSIPREGKNIQYF. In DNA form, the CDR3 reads TGTGCCAGTAGTATCCCCAGGGAGGGCAAAAACATTCAGTACTTC.

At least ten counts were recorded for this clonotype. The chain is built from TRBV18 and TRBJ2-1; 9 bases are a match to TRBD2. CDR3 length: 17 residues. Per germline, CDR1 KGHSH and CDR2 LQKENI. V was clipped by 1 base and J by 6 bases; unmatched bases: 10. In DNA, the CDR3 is TGTGCCAGCTCACCACTCTTTGCTAGCGGGGTACCCAATGAGCAGTTCTTC. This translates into CASSPLFASGVPNEQFF. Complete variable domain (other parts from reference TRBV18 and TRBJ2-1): NAGVMQNPRHLVRRRGQEARLRCSPMKGHSHVYWYRQLPEEGLKFMVYLQKENIIDESGMPKERFSAEFPKEGPSILRIQQVVRGDSAAYFCASSPLFASGVPNEQFFGPGTRLTVL.

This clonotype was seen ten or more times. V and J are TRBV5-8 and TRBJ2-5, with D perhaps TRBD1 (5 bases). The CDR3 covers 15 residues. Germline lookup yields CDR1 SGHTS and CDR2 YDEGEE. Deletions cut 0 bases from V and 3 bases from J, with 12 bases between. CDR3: CASSLGQQAKETQYF. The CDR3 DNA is TGTGCCAGCAGCTTGGGGCAACAGGCAAAAGAGACCCAGTACTTC.

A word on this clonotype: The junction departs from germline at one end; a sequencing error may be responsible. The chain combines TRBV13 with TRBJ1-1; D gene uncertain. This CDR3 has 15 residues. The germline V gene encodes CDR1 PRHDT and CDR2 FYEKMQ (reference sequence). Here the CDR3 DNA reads TGTGCCATCAGCCCCAAGCCCCTCGTGAGCACTGAAGCTTTCTTT. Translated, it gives CAISPKPLVSTEAFF.

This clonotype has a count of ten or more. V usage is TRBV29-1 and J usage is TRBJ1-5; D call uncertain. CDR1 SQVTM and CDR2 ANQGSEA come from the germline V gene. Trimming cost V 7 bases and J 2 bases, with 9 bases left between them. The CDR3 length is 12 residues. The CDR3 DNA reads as TGCAGCGCCTCGGGCGGCAATCAGCCCCAGCATTTT. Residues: CSASGGNQPQHF.